These 20 T cell receptor beta chains came from one sample sequenced in a study of blood T cell repertoires in COVID-19. TCRdb's copy holds only in-frame clones and misses some; the assay was immunoSEQ multiplex PCR. This table has about 160,000 clones, roughly 90% appearing once. Sequenced input: PBMCs or T cells enriched from blood (not recorded which). These TCRs come from a woman in her 50s who had recovered from COVID-19.

This clone turned up a few times. V is TRBV6-1 and J is TRBJ2-7; D might be TRBD1 (5 bases). V lost 3 bases, J lost 5 bases, and 17 bases lay in between. The CDR3 extends over 15 amino acids. The germline V gene encodes CDR1 MNHNS and CDR2 SASEGT. In nucleotides, the CDR3 is TGTGCCAGCAGTGATCGTGCAGGGTATCCCCACGAGCAGTACTTC. As protein: CASSDRAGYPHEQYF.

V and J are TRBV30 and TRBJ1-1, with TRBD1 matching 10 bases. There are 13 residues in the CDR3. The V gene end was trimmed by 5 bases and the J gene end by 7 bases; junction bases not matched to a gene: 7. Germline CDR1 reads GTSNPN; CDR2 reads SVGIG (reference sequence). The CDR3: CAWSWGQGNEAFF. The CDR3 nucleotides read TGTGCCTGGTCTTGGGGACAGGGGAATGAAGCTTTCTTT.

This rearrangement joins TRBV14 to TRBJ1-2; D is perhaps TRBD1 (6 bases). The germline V gene has CDR1 SGHDN and CDR2 FVKESK. CDR3 size: 17 residues. V was trimmed by 1 base and J by 2 bases, leaving 17 bases between them. This chain's CDR3 is CASSQGWSGARNYGYTF. CDR3 nucleotide sequence: TGTGCCAGCAGCCAAGGATGGTCAGGGGCGCGGAACTATGGCTACACCTTC.

V gene TRBV7-3 combines with J gene TRBJ2-3, with TRBD2 matching 9 bases. The germline V gene encodes CDR1 SGHTA and CDR2 FQGTGA. V was pared by 3 bases and J by 5 bases, with 6 bases of the junction left unmatched. The length of the CDR3 is 15 residues. CDR3 sequence: CASSFRRGGGDTQYF. The CDR3, as DNA: TGTGCCAGCAGCTTCCGGCGGGGGGGCGGAGATACGCAGTATTTT.

This chain uses TRBV18 with TRBJ2-3, with D maybe TRBD2 (6 bases). Per germline, CDR1 KGHSH and CDR2 LQKENI. V was shortened by 2 bases and J by 1 base, with 10 bases between the two germline ends. The CDR3 spans 15 residues. DNA of the CDR3: TGTGCCAGCTCACCAGCGGGGAGTCGCACAGATACGCAGTATTTT. Its protein is CASSPAGSRTDTQYF.

The chain employs TRBV14 and TRBJ1-2, with TRBD1 as a possible D gene (5 bases). Germline V lookup: CDR1 SGHDN, CDR2 FVKESK. CDR3 length equals 13 residues. V was shortened by 6 bases and J by 4 bases, with 12 bases between the two germline ends. The CDR3 sequence: CASRGPGVYGYTF. CDR3 DNA sequence: TGTGCCAGCAGGGGTCCGGGGGTCTATGGCTACACCTTC.

The rearrangement uses TRBV4-3 and TRBJ2-1; TRBD1 aligns across 7 bases. Trimming removed 3 bases from V and 5 bases from J; junction bases left unmatched: 7. CDR3 size: 15 residues. Germline V gives CDR1 LGHNA, CDR2 YSLEER. The CDR3 DNA follows: TGCGCCAGCAGCCAGTCAGACAGGGTGGACAATGAGCAGTTCTTC. Translation: CASSQSDRVDNEQFF.

This clone has only a few counts. The rearrangement links TRBV29-1 to TRBJ2-7; 7 bases map to TRBD1. This CDR3 is built from 12 residues. CDR1 and CDR2 (germline): SQVTM, ANQGSEA. The V gene end was trimmed by 6 bases and the J gene end by 0 bases; junction bases not matched to a gene: 2. In DNA, the CDR3 is TGCAGCGTGGGACAGACCTCCTACGAGCAGTACTTC. It translates to CSVGQTSYEQYF.

The gene calls are TRBV10-3 and TRBJ1-1; D is undetermined. V dropped 6 bases and J dropped 4 bases, with 18 bases sitting between them. The CDR3 runs to 15 residues. Germline-derived CDR1 and CDR2 are ENHRY and SYGVKD. This CDR3 is CAISELGGVSTEAFF. The CDR3 coding sequence is TGTGCCATCAGCGAACTAGGCGGAGTTAGCACTGAAGCTTTCTTT.

CDR3 region: CASSRTSIIDEQFF. CDR3 nucleotide sequence: TGTGCCAGCAGCCGGACTAGCATAATCGATGAGCAGTTCTTC. The rearrangement uses TRBV7-2 and TRBJ2-1; 8 bases map to TRBD2. The CDR3 runs 14 residues. The germline CDR1 and CDR2 sequences are SGHTA and FQGNSA. Losses at the gene ends were 5 bases for V and 8 bases for J; bases not matched to a gene: 8.

The rearrangement joins TRBV2 to TRBJ2-2; maybe TRBD2 (6 bases). The CDR3 has 17 residues. Per the germline V gene, CDR1 is SNHLY and CDR2 is FYNNEI. Between the trimmed V and J ends, which lost 0 bases and 4 bases, there was a span of 15 bases. This CDR3 reads CASSEARGGFSTGELFF. The CDR3 coding sequence is TGTGCCAGCAGTGAAGCAAGAGGAGGGTTTAGCACCGGGGAGCTGTTTTTT. The full variable domain, completed using reference TRBV2 and TRBJ2-2, is EPEVTQTPSHQVTQMGQEVILRCVPISNHLYFYWYRQILGQKVEFLVSFYNNEISEKSEIFDDQFSVERPDGSNFTLKIRSTKLEDSAMYFCASSEARGGFSTGELFFGEGSRLTVL.

The chain carries TRBV6-1 and TRBJ1-1; no reliable D call. The V gene's germline CDR1 is MNHNS and CDR2 SASEGT. This CDR3 contains 10 residues. The V end was cut by 8 bases, the J end by 8 bases, with 9 bases between. For the CDR3, the DNA is TGTGCCAGCGGGCCGGGAGAAGCTTTCTTT. It codes for CASGPGEAFF.

The chain recombines TRBV2 with TRBJ1-6, with 9 bases lining up with TRBD1. Trimming cost V 2 bases and J 10 bases; bases outside gene matches: 6. This CDR3 contains 15 residues. The germline V gene has CDR1 SNHLY and CDR2 FYNNEI. The chain's CDR3 is CASSEPDRGMSPLHF. The DNA for the CDR3 is TGTGCCAGCAGTGAACCGGACAGGGGCATGTCACCCCTCCACTTT.

This rearrangement joins TRBV5-1 to TRBJ1-3; D not resolved. The CDR3 runs 15 residues. The V gene lost 3 bases and the J gene lost 2 bases, with 12 bases spanning the gap. Per the germline V gene, CDR1 is SGHRS and CDR2 is YFSETQ. CDR3 bases: TGCGCCAGCAGCTCGGGTTCGGGGACTGGAAACACCATATATTTT. Its protein is CASSSGSGTGNTIYF. The full variable domain, its missing parts supplied by reference TRBV5-1 and TRBJ1-3, is KAGVTQTPRYLIKTRGQQVTLSCSPISGHRSVSWYQQTPGQGLQFLFEYFSETQRNKGNFPGRFSGRQFSNSRSEMNVSTLELGDSALYLCASSSGSGTGNTIYFGEGSWLTVV.

The chain combines TRBV11-1 with TRBJ1-3; a weak D match, TRBD1 (5 bases). The CDR3 spans 16 residues. Trimming cost V 5 bases and J 0 bases, with 14 bases left between them. Looked up from germline, CDR1 is SGHAT and CDR2 is FQDESV (reference sequence). This chain's CDR3 is CASSLPRTSSGNTIYF. The DNA of the CDR3 is TGTGCCAGCAGCCTTCCGCGGACAAGCTCTGGAAACACCATATATTTT.

The CDR3 loop reads CASSPGTGSSNQPQHF. The CDR3 nucleotides read TGTGCCAGTAGTCCAGGGACAGGGTCAAGCAATCAGCCCCAGCATTTT. The chain combines TRBV19 with TRBJ1-5; 9 nucleotides line up with TRBD1. Per the germline V gene, CDR1 is LNHDA and CDR2 is SQIVND (reference sequence). Germline trimming cut 5 bases from V and 1 base from J; bases unmatched to any gene: 6. The CDR3 runs to 16 residues.

The rearrangement uses TRBV19 and TRBJ2-3; tentative D call: TRBD2 (5 bases). From germline, CDR1 is LNHDA and CDR2 SQIVND (reference sequence). V was cut by 9 bases and J by 0 bases, with 10 bases left in between. The CDR3 consists of 13 residues. The CDR3 nucleotides are TGTGCCAGCCGTTGGACTAGCACAGATACGCAGTATTTT. It codes for CASRWTSTDTQYF.

The gene calls are TRBV11-2 and TRBJ1-1; D unresolved. There are 14 residues in the CDR3. Germline V gene data show CDR1 as SGHAT and CDR2 as FQNNGV. The V end was cut by 4 bases, the J end by 0 bases, with 9 bases between. The CDR3 nucleotides are TGTGCCAGCAGCTCTCATACTGTGAACACTGAAGCTTTCTTT. Its protein product is CASSSHTVNTEAFF.

This clone was counted once. The V gene is TRBV11-3, the J gene TRBJ1-1; TRBD1 agrees at 9 bases. Germline assignment: CDR1 SGHNT and CDR2 YENEEA. Germline trimming cut 1 base from V and 5 bases from J; bases unmatched to any gene: 5. The CDR3 runs 15 residues. CDR3: CASSLGGQGRTEAFF. The CDR3 nucleotides are TGTGCCAGCAGCTTAGGGGGACAGGGAAGGACTGAAGCTTTCTTT.

The chain employs TRBV12-3 or TRBV12-4 and TRBJ1-1; no definite D call. Trimming took off 3 bases at V and 5 bases at J, with 10 bases between the two ends. This CDR3 is 13 amino acids long. The CDR3 protein is CASSFERRTEAFF. In DNA form, the CDR3 reads TGTGCCAGCAGTTTCGAGCGGAGAACTGAAGCTTTCTTT.